Each of the 29 T cell receptor beta chains below was sequenced from the same sample in a study of blood T cell repertoires in COVID-19 (dated by TCRdb to the early 2020s). Libraries were constructed by the immunoSEQ multiplex PCR assay. TCRdb obtained this table from immuneACCESS and retained in-frame rearrangements with V and J assigned. These tables miss some clones; where compared with another copy, unresolved V genes account for less than half of the shortfall, and the remainder is unexplained. The sample data list 45,000 to 70,000 clones, and approximately 90% of these were observed just once. Roughly an eighth of the sample comes from the top ten. The specimen was peripheral blood. All receptors derive from a woman aged 55-69 years with active COVID-19.

The chain couples TRBV2 to TRBJ2-7, with a tentative D call TRBD2 (6 bases). Trimming removed 9 bases from V and 5 bases from J, with 17 bases in between. The CDR3 extends over 13 amino acids. From germline, CDR1 is SNHLY and CDR2 FYNNEI. CDR3 region: CASGRDWWDEQYF. The DNA of the CDR3 is TGTGCCAGTGGACGGGACTGGTGGGACGAGCAGTACTTC.

The chain is built from TRBV3-1 (or the pseudogene TRBV3-2) and TRBJ2-1; 12 bases agree with TRBD2. V lost 4 bases and J lost 3; bases outside the gene matches: 7. Germline V gene sequence: CDR1 LGHDT, CDR2 YNNKEL (reference sequence). The CDR3 extends over 17 amino acids. The CDR3 DNA reads TGTGCCAGCAGCCTATTGACTAGCGGGGGAGGCTACAATGAGCAGTTCTTC. Its protein is CASSLLTSGGGYNEQFF.

The CDR3 sequence is CASIGHSEAFF. CDR3 in DNA: TGTGCCAGCATCGGACATTCCGAAGCTTTCTTT. This sequence joins TRBV6-5 and TRBJ1-1; D perhaps matches TRBD1 (5 bases). The CDR3 length is 11 residues. V was trimmed by 7 bases and J by 8 bases, leaving 11 bases between them. Germline CDR1 MNHEY, CDR2 SVGAGI.

The chain couples TRBV19 to TRBJ2-2; 14 bases agree with TRBD2. The CDR3 runs to 19 residues. Germline CDR1 is LNHDA and CDR2 is SQIVND (reference sequence). V lost 1 base, J lost 0 bases, and 4 bases stayed unmatched. The DNA of the CDR3 is TGTGCCAGTAGTATAGTAGGACTAGCGGGGGGAGCGAACACCGGGGAGCTGTTTTTT. It encodes CASSIVGLAGGANTGELFF.

J is TRBJ2-1 and V is TRBV6-5; 8 bases map to TRBD2. J was trimmed by 6 bases and V by 10 bases; bases with no gene match: 11. This CDR3 region has 14 residues. CDR1 is MNHEY and CDR2 is SVGAGI in the germline V gene. CDR3: CATSKAGGFNEQFF. The CDR3 nucleotides read TGTGCCACCTCAAAGGCGGGGGGTTTCAATGAGCAGTTCTTC.

The chain combines TRBV10-1 with TRBJ2-3, with no clear D. Trimming cost V 4 bases and J 2 bases, with 10 bases left between them. The CDR3 is made up of 14 amino acids. The germline V gene encodes CDR1 WNHNN and CDR2 SYGVQD (reference sequence). Here the CDR3 DNA reads TGCGCCAGCAGTGTAGCCAGCCCCACAGATACGCAGTATTTT. Amino acids: CASSVASPTDTQYF.

V gene TRBV3-1 (or the pseudogene TRBV3-2) combines with J gene TRBJ2-2; 14 nucleotides align to TRBD2. The germline V gene encodes CDR1 LGHDT and CDR2 YNNKEL (reference sequence). The CDR3 runs 20 residues. The V segment lost 1 base and the J segment 3 bases; nucleotides outside the gene matches: 10. The CDR3 DNA is TGTGCCAGCAGCCAAGGTTTTTTGGGACTAGCGGGGGTGGACACCGGGGAGCTGTTTTTT. As protein: CASSQGFLGLAGVDTGELFF.

The chain uses TRBV6-5 and TRBJ2-1, with 9 bases that match TRBD2. CDR3 length equals 15 residues. Germline CDR1 MNHEY, CDR2 SVGAGI. J was trimmed by 7 bases and V by 2 bases; bases with no gene match: 6. The CDR3 loop reads CASSYVAGDLNEQFF. The CDR3 nucleotides are TGTGCCAGCAGTTACGTAGCGGGGGATCTGAATGAGCAGTTCTTC.

The rearrangement links TRBV7-6 to TRBJ1-1; 8 positions agree with TRBD1. This CDR3 contains 12 residues. Looked up from germline, CDR1 is SGHVS and CDR2 is FNYEAQ. J was trimmed by 1 base and V by 10 bases; bases with no gene match: 2. This CDR3 is CATQGANTEAFF. CDR3 DNA: TGTGCCACCCAGGGGGCGAACACTGAAGCTTTCTTT.

This clone was seen once. V usage is TRBV5-1 and J usage is TRBJ2-7, with 9 bases matching TRBD2. Trimming removed 4 bases from V and 3 bases from J; junction bases left unmatched: 11. Germline CDR1 and CDR2: SGHRS and YFSETQ. The CDR3 contains 16 residues. CDR3 coding DNA: TGCGCCAGCAGCCCCACCGCTAGCGGGGCTTACTACGAGCAGTACTTC. Translating gives CASSPTASGAYYEQYF.

Note on this clone: One end of the junction varies from germline; a read error may be responsible. The J gene is TRBJ2-3, the V gene TRBV27; perhaps TRBD2 as D (7 bases). There are 17 residues in the CDR3. Germline loops: CDR1 MNHEY, CDR2 SMNVEV (reference sequence). This CDR3 is CASKFYRGATGTDTQYF. DNA of the CDR3: TGTGCCAGCAAGTTTTATCGGGGGGCAACGGGCACAGATACACAGTATTTT.

The chain joins TRBV15 to TRBJ2-3; 10 nucleotides line up with TRBD2. V shed 4 bases and J 2 bases; nucleotides not matched to a gene: 6. Germline V lookup: CDR1 LNHNV, CDR2 YYDKDF (reference sequence). The CDR3 extends over 16 amino acids. The CDR3 sequence: CATSNPSGGFTDTQYF. In DNA, the CDR3 is TGTGCCACCAGCAACCCTAGCGGGGGCTTCACAGATACGCAGTATTTT.

The V call is TRBV5-1, the J call TRBJ2-1, with 7 bases fitting TRBD1. V dropped 4 bases and J dropped 6; count of bases not matched to a gene: 4. Germline V gene data show CDR1 as SGHRS and CDR2 as YFSETQ. CDR3 length: 13 amino acids. CDR3 sequence (DNA): TGCGCCAGCAGCCAACGGGACAGCAATGAGCAGTTCTTC. Its protein is CASSQRDSNEQFF.

This chain uses TRBV18 with TRBJ2-1; 8 bases line up with TRBD2. Trimming took 3 bases from V and 6 from J; bases not matched to a gene: 7. This CDR3 has 15 amino acids. Germline V gene lookup returns CDR1 KGHSH and CDR2 LQKENI. The CDR3 protein is CASSPGLAGLNEQFF. CDR3 in DNA: TGTGCCAGCTCACCGGGGCTAGCGGGCCTCAATGAGCAGTTCTTC. Combining the CDR3 with reference TRBV18 and TRBJ2-1 gives the whole variable domain NAGVMQNPRHLVRRRGQEARLRCSPMKGHSHVYWYRQLPEEGLKFMVYLQKENIIDESGMPKERFSAEFPKEGPSILRIQQVVRGDSAAYFCASSPGLAGLNEQFFGPGTRLTVL.

The J gene is TRBJ1-5, the V gene TRBV5-5; TRBD1 agrees at 9 bases. The CDR3 length is 16 residues. CDR1 is SGHKS and CDR2 is YYEKEE in the germline V gene (reference sequence). Unmatched junction bases numbered 6, after V lost 1 base and J lost 4 bases. The CDR3 loop is CASSLLETGGNQPQHF. CDR3 bases: TGTGCCAGCAGCTTGCTTGAGACAGGGGGTAATCAGCCCCAGCATTTT. Looking up the rest from reference TRBV5-5 and TRBJ1-5 gives the full variable domain: DAGVTQSPTHLIKTRGQQVTLRCSPISGHKSVSWYQQVLGQGPQFIFQYYEKEERGRGNFPDRFSARQFPNYSSELNVNALLLGDSALYLCASSLLETGGNQPQHFGDGTRLSIL.

This sequence joins TRBV3-1 (or the pseudogene TRBV3-2) and TRBJ2-1; tentative D call: TRBD2 (6 bases). With 5 bases removed from V and 8 bases from J, the gap between germline ends came to 19 bases. The CDR3 contains 15 residues. Germline assignment: CDR1 LGHDT and CDR2 YNNKEL (reference sequence). CDR3 amino acids: CASSSLTLARDEQFF. CDR3 in DNA: TGTGCCAGCAGCTCTCTTACTCTAGCGAGGGATGAGCAGTTCTTC.

J is TRBJ2-1 and V is TRBV6-5; TRBD2 agrees at 12 bases. There are 15 residues in the CDR3. Looked up from germline, CDR1 is MNHEY and CDR2 is SVGAGI. The J segment lost 4 bases and the V segment lost 5 bases, leaving 3 bases of the junction unmatched. CDR3 DNA sequence: TGTGCCAGCAGTCTAGCGGGAGGGGGGTACAATGAGCAGTTCTTC. It yields the protein CASSLAGGGYNEQFF.

This clone has more than one count but fewer than ten. The gene calls are TRBV6-5 and TRBJ2-1; no definite D call. The CDR3 is 15 amino acids. Per the germline V gene, CDR1 is MNHEY and CDR2 is SVGAGI. The V and J ends lost 5 bases and 0 bases respectively, with 11 bases between them. CDR3 in amino acids: CASSLQSSSYNEQFF. CDR3 nucleotides: TGTGCCAGCAGTCTACAGTCGAGCTCCTACAATGAGCAGTTCTTC.

J is TRBJ1-2 and V is TRBV13; tentative D call: TRBD1 (5 bases). The CDR3 spans 12 residues. Looked up from germline, CDR1 is PRHDT and CDR2 is FYEKMQ (reference sequence). V lost 8 bases and J lost 4, with 11 bases in between. This CDR3 reads CASSRAGYGYTF. The CDR3 DNA sequence: TGTGCCAGCTCCAGGGCTGGCTATGGCTACACCTTC.

The chain joins TRBV6-5 to TRBJ2-3; 10 positions match TRBD1. Germline trimming cut 6 bases from V and 3 bases from J; bases unmatched to any gene: 6. The CDR3 is 15 residues long. Germline-derived CDR1 and CDR2 are MNHEY and SVGAGI. In DNA, the CDR3 is TGTGCCAGCAGGGCGACAGGGGGCAGGACAGATACGCAGTATTTT. Translated, it gives CASRATGGRTDTQYF.

This chain joins TRBV2 and TRBJ2-3, with TRBD1 as a possible D gene (6 bases). V lost 8 bases and J 7 bases, leaving 19 bases between the germline ends. The CDR3 totals 14 residues. Germline-derived CDR1 and CDR2 are SNHLY and FYNNEI. The CDR3 DNA follows: TGTGCCAGCGCCAGCGGCAGGGGAAGAAATACGCAGTATTTT. Amino acid sequence: CASASGRGRNTQYF.

The rearrangement uses TRBV10-3 and TRBJ1-1, with D possibly matching TRBD1 (5 bases). Germline lookup yields CDR1 ENHRY and CDR2 SYGVKD. The CDR3 runs 13 residues. With 11 bases removed from V and 1 base from J, the gap between germline ends came to 14 bases. CDR3 protein: CAVSGGTNTEAFF. CDR3 coding DNA: TGTGCCGTGTCGGGGGGGACGAACACTGAAGCTTTCTTT.

The chain recombines TRBV7-6 with TRBJ2-5; 7 bases are a match to TRBD1. V dropped 5 bases and J dropped 2; count of bases not matched to a gene: 14. Germline loops: CDR1 SGHVS, CDR2 FNYEAQ. The CDR3 contains 17 residues. The CDR3 DNA follows: TGTGCCAGCAGCCAAACACATATTGGGGACAGACAAGAGACCCAGTACTTC. Its translation is CASSQTHIGDRQETQYF.

The chain employs TRBV9 and TRBJ2-3; 7 bases are a match to TRBD1. V shed 3 bases and J 6 bases; nucleotides not matched to a gene: 7. This CDR3 comprises 14 residues. In germline, CDR1 is SGDLS, CDR2 YYNGEE. CDR3 in amino acids: CASSATGARDTQYF. The DNA of the CDR3 is TGTGCCAGCAGCGCTACAGGGGCGAGGGATACGCAGTATTTT.

The genes are TRBV18 and TRBJ1-2; 8 bases agree with TRBD1. The CDR3 consists of 19 residues. V lost 4 bases and J lost 0; bases outside the gene matches: 16. Germline lookup yields CDR1 KGHSH and CDR2 LQKENI. The chain's CDR3 is CASSLQTWGQGAPNYGYTF. The CDR3 DNA reads TGTGCCAGCTCACTTCAGACCTGGGGCCAGGGGGCACCTAACTATGGCTACACCTTC.

Written as DNA, the CDR3 is TGTGCCAGCAGCACCCGGACAGGGGGCAACCCCTTAGCTAACTATGGCTACACCTTC. Its translation is CASSTRTGGNPLANYGYTF. The chain links TRBV9 to TRBJ1-2; 11 bases are shared with TRBD1. Germline CDR1 is SGDLS and CDR2 is YYNGEE. The CDR3 loop spans 19 amino acids. With V trimmed by 4 bases and J by 0 bases, 14 bases remained unmatched.

This chain uses TRBV30 with TRBJ2-5, with 7 bases that match TRBD2. J gave up 3 bases and V 4 bases, and 2 bases lay outside the gene matches. The germline CDR1 and CDR2 sequences are GTSNPN and SVGIG (reference sequence). CDR3 length: 12 amino acids. CDR3 coding DNA: TGTGCCTGGAAGGGAGGGGAAGAGACCCAGTACTTC. Its protein is CAWKGGEETQYF.

The chain carries TRBV6-1 and TRBJ1-1; D remains unclear. In germline, CDR1 is MNHNS, CDR2 SASEGT. V was trimmed by 1 base and J by 2 bases, leaving 5 bases between them. This CDR3 is built from 13 residues. Written as DNA, the CDR3 is TGTGCCAGCAGTGAAGTCTTAAACACTGAAGCTTTCTTT. Its protein is CASSEVLNTEAFF.

The CDR3 region has the DNA TGTGCTAGTGGTTTGGTACAGACGGAAGCTTTCTTT. Translation: CASGLVQTEAFF. The V gene is TRBV12-5, the J gene TRBJ1-1, with D unclear. Trimming removed 0 bases from V and 8 bases from J, with 7 bases in between. Germline loops: CDR1 LGHNT, CDR2 FRNRAP. The CDR3 totals 12 residues.